This T cell receptor beta chain was captured in a study of CD8 T cells in Susac syndrome. Per the germline V gene, CDR1 is SQVTM and CDR2 is ANQGSEA. The CDR3 is 12 amino acids. Trimming took 8 bases from V and 4 from J, leaving 12 bases between them. Peripheral blood CD8+ and CD4+ T cells were profiled by TCR beta sequencing. Random hexamers were used to reverse transcribe an amount of roughly 0.5 to 1 ug RNA. Each CDR3 protein is one row after TCRdb ran MiXCR on the immunoSEQ multiplex PCR reads. The sample records some 260,000 distinct CDR3 sequences, roughly 93% being singletons. The chain combines TRBV29-1 with TRBJ2-1; the D gene is possibly TRBD2 (6 bases). This TCR came from a human donor with multiple sclerosis. Sample: CD4+ T cells from PBMCs. CDR3 sequence (DNA): TGCAGCACGGGGACTCAATACAATGAGCAGTTCTTC. Translating it yields CSTGTQYNEQFF.